The present TCR beta chain was sequenced within a study of blood T cell repertoires in COVID-19. TCRdb keeps only in-frame clones here, not all; method: immunoSEQ multiplex PCR. The repertoire includes over 250,000 clones, roughly 87% of them detected once, and around 9.3% sits in the top ten. Participants were aged about 18 to 90 years, lived in under 30 US areas, and enrolled virtually. Participant-given clinical history determined each cohort assignment. Sequenced material: PBMCs or T cells enriched from blood (not recorded which). This receptor was taken from a woman younger than 30 who had recovered from COVID-19.

This CDR3 reads CASSSLRLAGFSYNEQFF. The CDR3 nucleotides are TGTGCCAGCAGTTCCTTAAGACTAGCGGGGTTCTCCTACAATGAGCAGTTCTTC. The gene calls are TRBV28 and TRBJ2-1; 11 nucleotides match TRBD2. This CDR3 comprises 18 residues. Trimming took 4 bases from V and 0 from J; bases not matched to a gene: 8. Germline CDR1 and CDR2: MDHEN and SYDVKM.